Below are 9 T cell receptor beta chains sequenced from a single sample in a study of T-cell reconstitution after alpha-beta-depleted transplantation in children. The authors prepared the TCRbeta library with unique molecular identifiers. Via MiXCR, TCRdb re-called the PCR reads, giving one row per CDR3 protein. This sample carries 490,000 or so distinct CDR3 sequences, approximately 13% of them seen once, and the ten largest clones take less than 6.5%. Sequenced here: PBMCs from the stem cell graft donor, sampled from the stem cell graft. The receptors stem from a human donor who donated a stem cell graft to a child with combined immunodeficiency.

V and J are TRBV6-2 or TRBV6-3 and TRBJ2-1; 12 bases are shared with TRBD2. Germline V gene lookup returns CDR1 MNHEY and CDR2 SVGEGT. CDR3 length: 16 amino acids. The junction had 8 bases not matched to a gene; V was cut back by 4 bases and J by 7 bases. The CDR3 nucleotides read TGTGCCAGCAGTTTGCACCTAGCGGGGGGGACTAATGAGCAGTTCTTC. The encoded protein is CASSLHLAGGTNEQFF.

This clonotype was detected ten times or more. J is TRBJ2-5 and V is TRBV20-1; D gene unclear. The CDR3 length is 15 residues. The germline V gene encodes CDR1 DFQATT and CDR2 SNEGSKA (reference sequence). V was clipped by 4 bases and J by 5 bases, with 20 bases between them. The CDR3 region is CSATPGVLPEETQYF. DNA for the CDR3: TGCAGTGCTACGCCCGGAGTACTACCCGAGGAGACCCAGTACTTC.

This chain uses TRBV24-1 with TRBJ2-4; 9 nucleotides match TRBD1. The CDR3 is 16 residues long. J was trimmed by 1 base and V by 4 bases; bases with no gene match: 4. In germline, CDR1 is KGHDR, CDR2 SFDVKD. As DNA, the CDR3 is TGTGCCACCAGTGACACAGGGGGCACTGCCAAAAACATTCAGTACTTC. Amino acids: CATSDTGGTAKNIQYF.

V and J are TRBV12-3 or TRBV12-4 and TRBJ2-7, with 8 bases matching TRBD1. Trimming cost V 4 bases and J 7 bases; bases outside gene matches: 18. The CDR3 sequence is 17 residues long. Here the CDR3 DNA reads TGTGCCAGCAGTTGGCCCTCGGCCAGGGGGCAACCCTCGGAGCAGTACTTC. It translates to CASSWPSARGQPSEQYF.

This clonotype occurred a few times. The genes are TRBV20-1 and TRBJ2-7; unclear D gene. V was trimmed by 2 bases and J by 3 bases, leaving 14 bases between them. Germline-derived CDR1 and CDR2 are DFQATT and SNEGSKA (reference sequence). The CDR3 spans 14 residues. CDR3: CSARPRVGYYEQYF. Written as DNA, the CDR3 is TGCAGTGCTAGACCTAGGGTGGGATACTACGAGCAGTACTTC.

This clonotype was found a few times. The V and J genes are TRBV20-1 and TRBJ2-7; 8 nucleotides match TRBD2. The germline CDR1 and CDR2 sequences are DFQATT and SNEGSKA (reference sequence). CDR3 length: 17 residues. The ends lost 4 bases at V and 4 bases at J; junction bases unmatched: 18. The CDR3 nucleotides read TGCAGTGCTACCCCTCCGGGGCGAGCGGGAGTTAATTACGAGCAGTACTTC. Its translation: CSATPPGRAGVNYEQYF.

The chain combines TRBV21-1 with TRBJ2-3; the listed D gene, TRBD2, was not tested against the DNA. TRBV21-1 is a pseudogene segment. This CDR3 spans 19 amino acids. The CDR3 coding sequence is TGTGCCAGCAGCAAAGGGGGTCGGCCTAGCGGTTCCTTCACAGATACGCAGTATTTT. Its translation: CASSKGGRPSGSFTDTQYF.

The rearrangement links TRBV6-2 or TRBV6-3 to TRBJ2-5; the D is unclear. The CDR3 totals 15 residues. With 6 bases removed from V and 5 bases from J, the gap between germline ends came to 19 bases. The germline CDR1 and CDR2 sequences are MNHEY and SVGEGT. The CDR3 region has the DNA TGTGCCAGCAGCCCCGATTGGGGTCGGTCGGAGACCCAGTACTTC. Its translation is CASSPDWGRSETQYF.

This clonotype was counted ten times or more. The gene calls are TRBV15 and TRBJ2-2, with 9 bases identical to TRBD2. The germline V gene encodes CDR1 LNHNV and CDR2 YYDKDF (reference sequence). The CDR3 has 11 amino acids. The V and J ends lost 11 bases and 8 bases, in that order; junction bases with no gene match: 3. CDR3 loop: CAFSGGGELFF. The CDR3 nucleotides read TGTGCCTTTAGCGGGGGTGGGGAGCTGTTTTTT.